One and the same sample provided the 26 T cell receptor beta chains below, sequenced in a study of blood T cell repertoires in COVID-19. Libraries were prepared by immunoSEQ multiplex PCR; TCRdb keeps only in-frame clonotypes and omits some of them. The data hold around 61,000 clones, with 65% to 90% observed a single time. The sequencing sample was made of peripheral blood. The receptors stem from a man between 45 and 60 years old with active COVID-19.

The V call is TRBV28, the J call TRBJ2-7, with a weak D call TRBD2 (6 bases). Germline assignment: CDR1 MDHEN and CDR2 SYDVKM. The CDR3 extends over 15 amino acids. The V gene lost 5 bases and the J gene lost 0 bases, with 14 bases spanning the gap. This CDR3 is CASSTAGSSSYEQYF. As DNA, the CDR3 is TGTGCCAGCAGTACCGCCGGGAGTAGCTCCTACGAGCAGTACTTC.

The chain joins TRBV6-6 to TRBJ2-3, with D possibly matching TRBD1 (5 bases). Trimming took off 7 bases at V and 7 bases at J, with 18 bases between the two ends. CDR1 is MNHNY and CDR2 is SVGAGI in the germline V gene (reference sequence). The CDR3 has 14 residues. CDR3 coding DNA: TGTGCCAGCATCCAGGGCTGGGTGGGGAATACGCAGTATTTT. Protein: CASIQGWVGNTQYF.

The CDR3 DNA is TGCGCCAGCAGCCACCAAAGCCGAGGGGGTAATCAGCCCCAGCATTTT. Its protein product is CASSHQSRGGNQPQHF. The rearrangement uses TRBV4-1 and TRBJ1-5; D may be TRBD1 (6 bases). The V gene's germline CDR1 is MGHRA and CDR2 YSYEKL. Between the trimmed V and J ends, which lost 3 bases and 4 bases, there was a span of 16 bases. The CDR3 contains 16 residues.

This chain links TRBV4-1 with TRBJ1-2; 9 bases align to TRBD1. CDR1 is MGHRA and CDR2 is YSYEKL in the germline V gene. With V trimmed by 2 bases and J by 5 bases, 9 bases remained unmatched. CDR3 length: 16 amino acids. The CDR3 is CASSQLTQTGGYGYTF. As DNA, the CDR3 is TGCGCCAGCAGCCAACTTACCCAGACAGGGGGGTATGGCTACACCTTC.

The V and J genes are TRBV29-1 and TRBJ1-1; tentative D call: TRBD1 (6 bases). CDR3 length: 14 residues. Trimming cost V 8 bases and J 1 base, with 17 bases left between them. Per germline, CDR1 SQVTM and CDR2 ANQGSEA. The DNA for the CDR3 is TGCAGCTTCTCCAGGGACACTAGGAACACTGAAGCTTTCTTT. Translated: CSFSRDTRNTEAFF.

The CDR3 loop is CASSKEEGTEQYF. The DNA of the CDR3 is TGTGCCAGCAGCAAAGAGGAGGGAACCGAGCAGTACTTC. V is TRBV21-1 and J is TRBJ2-7; the listed D gene, TRBD2, was not tested against the DNA. TRBV21-1 is a pseudogene locus. This CDR3 has 13 amino acids.

In this sample, this clone turned up once. The V and J genes are TRBV5-1 and TRBJ2-5; TRBD1 aligns across 11 bases. Germline V CDR1 and CDR2: SGHRS, YFSETQ. The CDR3 is 14 amino acids. V shed 3 bases, J shed 5 bases, and the junction held 3 bases outside the gene matches. The DNA of the CDR3 is TGCGCCAGCAGCTGGGGACAGGGGGTTGAGACCCAGTACTTC. Translating gives CASSWGQGVETQYF. Drawing the rest from reference TRBV5-1 and TRBJ2-5, the complete variable domain is KAGVTQTPRYLIKTRGQQVTLSCSPISGHRSVSWYQQTPGQGLQFLFEYFSETQRNKGNFPGRFSGRQFSNSRSEMNVSTLELGDSALYLCASSWGQGVETQYFGPGTRLLVL.

This clone appeared a single time. CDR3 in amino acids: CASSGSLAGAAQETQYF. The CDR3, as DNA: TGTGCCAGCAGTGGGTCGTTAGCGGGGGCCGCTCAAGAGACCCAGTACTTC. The chain recombines TRBV6-1 with TRBJ2-5, with 9 bases identical to TRBD2. The CDR3 sequence is 17 residues long. J was trimmed by 2 bases and V by 4 bases; bases with no gene match: 11. The germline V gene has CDR1 MNHNS and CDR2 SASEGT.

V usage is TRBV19 and J usage is TRBJ2-1; D is perhaps TRBD2 (7 bases). CDR1 is LNHDA and CDR2 is SQIVND in the germline V gene (reference sequence). The CDR3 totals 17 residues. V lost 7 bases and J lost 0, with 19 bases in between. This CDR3 is CASIGGLDPSSYNEQFF. In nucleotides, the CDR3 is TGTGCCAGTATCGGGGGGCTCGACCCGAGCTCCTACAATGAGCAGTTCTTC.

This clone has more than one count but fewer than ten. This sequence joins TRBV6-5 and TRBJ2-7; D possibly corresponds to TRBD2 (8 bases). The V gene's germline CDR1 is MNHEY and CDR2 SVGAGI. Trimming cost V 5 bases and J 3 bases, with 14 bases left between them. The length of the CDR3 is 14 residues. The CDR3: CASSPGRGLYEQYF. The CDR3, as DNA: TGTGCCAGCAGTCCCGGGAGGGGGCTCTACGAGCAGTACTTC.

The genes are TRBV28 and TRBJ2-5; D call uncertain. V was clipped by 8 bases and J by 2 bases, with 15 bases between them. The CDR3 is 14 amino acids. Germline V CDR1 and CDR2: MDHEN, SYDVKM. The CDR3 DNA reads TGTGCCAGCTCCTCACTGACACTGCAAGAGACCCAGTACTTC. It specifies CASSSLTLQETQYF.

To note about this clone: The germline gene is not matched at one end of the junction; a read error may be the cause. This sequence joins TRBV6-6 and TRBJ1-3; weak D call: TRBD1 (6 bases). Germline CDR1 reads MNHNY; CDR2 reads SVGAGI (reference sequence). The CDR3 is made up of 12 amino acids. This CDR3 is CANSYRGNTIYF. The CDR3 DNA is TGTGCCAACAGTTATAGGGGGAACACCATATATTTT.

This sequence joins TRBV19 and TRBJ2-1; 10 bases fit TRBD2. The CDR3 contains 15 residues. Germline assignment: CDR1 LNHDA and CDR2 SQIVND (reference sequence). Trimming cost V 8 bases and J 2 bases; bases outside gene matches: 6. Here the CDR3 DNA reads TGTGCCAGTGTGGGTCTAGCGGGGGCCTACAATGAGCAGTTCTTC. Its protein product is CASVGLAGAYNEQFF.

About this clone: The germline gene is not matched at one end of the junction; a read error may be the cause. The chain couples TRBV29-1 to TRBJ2-7; tentative D call: TRBD2 (7 bases). Germline V CDR1 and CDR2: SQVTM, ANQGSEA. The CDR3 length is 17 residues. In DNA, the CDR3 is TGCAGCGCCGGTGGTGTGGGGGGGGGACAACGCTCCTCCGAGCAGTACTTC. Translated: CSAGGVGGGQRSSEQYF.

The chain is built from TRBV18 and TRBJ1-3; D perhaps matches TRBD1 (5 bases). V was cut by 0 bases and J by 1 base, with 10 bases left in between. The CDR3 spans 16 residues. Germline V gene sequence: CDR1 KGHSH, CDR2 LQKENI. The CDR3 DNA is TGTGCCAGCTCACCACCGGGCCAGGGATCTGGAAACACCATATATTTT. As protein: CASSPPGQGSGNTIYF. Complete variable domain (other parts from reference TRBV18 and TRBJ1-3): NAGVMQNPRHLVRRRGQEARLRCSPMKGHSHVYWYRQLPEEGLKFMVYLQKENIIDESGMPKERFSAEFPKEGPSILRIQQVVRGDSAAYFCASSPPGQGSGNTIYFGEGSWLTVV.

The chain combines TRBV19 with TRBJ2-5; TRBD2 aligns across 10 bases. The ends lost 1 base at V and 3 bases at J; junction bases unmatched: 2. This CDR3 is 15 amino acids long. CDR1 LNHDA and CDR2 SQIVND come from the germline V gene (reference sequence). CDR3 DNA sequence: TGTGCCAGTAGTATAGGTCTAGCGGGGGAAGAGACCCAGTACTTC. Its protein product is CASSIGLAGEETQYF.

V is TRBV18 and J is TRBJ1-2; 7 bases fit TRBD1. J gave up 3 bases and V 2 bases, and 6 bases lay outside the gene matches. The germline V gene encodes CDR1 KGHSH and CDR2 LQKENI. This CDR3 is 15 amino acids long. The CDR3 nucleotides are TGTGCCAGCTCACCATGGGTCGACAGGGACTATGGCTACACCTTC. Translated, it gives CASSPWVDRDYGYTF.

The chain carries TRBV7-6 and TRBJ2-7, with 8 bases fitting TRBD2. Germline CDR1 is SGHVS and CDR2 is FNYEAQ. This CDR3 region has 15 residues. The trim removed 5 bases at V and 5 bases at J, leaving 11 bases unmatched. The CDR3 sequence is CASSAFGTSQDEQYF. The CDR3 DNA follows: TGTGCCAGCAGCGCCTTTGGGACTAGTCAGGACGAGCAGTACTTC. The variable domain in full, with the rest retrieved from reference TRBV7-6 and TRBJ2-7, is GAGVSQSPRYKVTKRGQDVALRCDPISGHVSLYWYRQALGQGPEFLTYFNYEAQQDKSGLPNDRFSAERPEGSISTLTIQRTEQRDSAMYRCASSAFGTSQDEQYFGPGTRLTVT.

V gene TRBV2 combines with J gene TRBJ2-5; D gene ambiguous. Trimming cost V 3 bases and J 5 bases, with 7 bases left between them. The CDR3 runs 12 residues. The germline CDR1 and CDR2 sequences are SNHLY and FYNNEI. CDR3 residues: CASSEESETQYF. The CDR3 DNA sequence: TGTGCCAGCAGTGAGGAGAGCGAGACCCAGTACTTC. The whole variable domain, filled in from reference TRBV2 and TRBJ2-5, reads EPEVTQTPSHQVTQMGQEVILRCVPISNHLYFYWYRQILGQKVEFLVSFYNNEISEKSEIFDDQFSVERPDGSNFTLKIRSTKLEDSAMYFCASSEESETQYFGPGTRLLVL.

This clone was counted once. This chain uses TRBV5-1 with TRBJ2-5, with 11 bases identical to TRBD2. This CDR3 region has 17 residues. Germline V gene sequence: CDR1 SGHRS, CDR2 YFSETQ. The V segment lost 4 bases and the J segment 4 bases; nucleotides outside the gene matches: 12. CDR3 protein: CASSQDSGGARGETQYF. The CDR3 DNA reads TGCGCCAGCAGCCAAGATAGCGGGGGGGCCAGAGGAGAGACCCAGTACTTC.

J is TRBJ2-7 and V is TRBV5-1, with TRBD2 identical over 7 bases. The CDR3 totals 14 residues. The germline V gene encodes CDR1 SGHRS and CDR2 YFSETQ. Losses at the gene ends were 0 bases for V and 5 bases for J; bases not matched to a gene: 5. CDR3 sequence (DNA): TGCGCCAGCAGCTTGGGGGCGGGAGCGGACGAGCAGTACTTC. Protein product: CASSLGAGADEQYF.

The chain has TRBV2 and TRBJ1-1; TRBD1 matches 7 bases. Germline V CDR1 and CDR2: SNHLY, FYNNEI. V dropped 10 bases and J dropped 7; count of bases not matched to a gene: 9. The length of the CDR3 is 12 residues. CDR3 amino acids: CATWTGFGEAFF. CDR3 nucleotides: TGTGCCACATGGACAGGTTTCGGTGAAGCTTTCTTT.

This clone came up once. The chain carries TRBV6-6 and TRBJ2-5; 10 bases map to TRBD1. The CDR3 runs to 13 residues. Germline V CDR1 and CDR2: MNHNY, SVGAGI (reference sequence). The V segment lost 8 bases and the J segment 4 bases; nucleotides outside the gene matches: 4. The CDR3: CASRTGGRETQYF. The DNA of the CDR3 is TGTGCCAGCCGGACAGGGGGGCGAGAGACCCAGTACTTC.

The V call is TRBV18, the J call TRBJ2-6, with D perhaps TRBD1 (6 bases). V shed 3 bases and J shed 0 bases, with 15 bases lying between them. Per germline, CDR1 KGHSH and CDR2 LQKENI. The CDR3 runs 18 residues. CDR3 in amino acids: CASSPQQGLSSGANVLTF. Here the CDR3 DNA reads TGTGCCAGCTCACCCCAGCAGGGGCTTTCCTCTGGGGCCAACGTCCTGACTTTC.

This chain links TRBV3-1 (or the pseudogene TRBV3-2) with TRBJ2-6; D is perhaps TRBD1 (6 bases). Trimming shortened V by 8 bases and J by 2 bases, and 16 bases separated the two germline ends. The germline gives CDR1 LGHDT, CDR2 YNNKEL (reference sequence). The CDR3 has 16 amino acids. CDR3 residues: CASQDYRQAGANVLTF. CDR3 nucleotides: TGTGCCAGCCAAGACTATCGACAGGCTGGGGCCAACGTCCTGACTTTC.

This chain connects TRBV19 to TRBJ2-3; 9 positions agree with TRBD2. This CDR3 contains 16 residues. Germline-derived CDR1 and CDR2 are LNHDA and SQIVND (reference sequence). J was trimmed by 5 bases and V by 5 bases; bases with no gene match: 11. As DNA, the CDR3 is TGTGCCAGTAGTGAACCCCGGACTAGCGCCGGAGATACGCAGTATTTT. Its protein is CASSEPRTSAGDTQYF.